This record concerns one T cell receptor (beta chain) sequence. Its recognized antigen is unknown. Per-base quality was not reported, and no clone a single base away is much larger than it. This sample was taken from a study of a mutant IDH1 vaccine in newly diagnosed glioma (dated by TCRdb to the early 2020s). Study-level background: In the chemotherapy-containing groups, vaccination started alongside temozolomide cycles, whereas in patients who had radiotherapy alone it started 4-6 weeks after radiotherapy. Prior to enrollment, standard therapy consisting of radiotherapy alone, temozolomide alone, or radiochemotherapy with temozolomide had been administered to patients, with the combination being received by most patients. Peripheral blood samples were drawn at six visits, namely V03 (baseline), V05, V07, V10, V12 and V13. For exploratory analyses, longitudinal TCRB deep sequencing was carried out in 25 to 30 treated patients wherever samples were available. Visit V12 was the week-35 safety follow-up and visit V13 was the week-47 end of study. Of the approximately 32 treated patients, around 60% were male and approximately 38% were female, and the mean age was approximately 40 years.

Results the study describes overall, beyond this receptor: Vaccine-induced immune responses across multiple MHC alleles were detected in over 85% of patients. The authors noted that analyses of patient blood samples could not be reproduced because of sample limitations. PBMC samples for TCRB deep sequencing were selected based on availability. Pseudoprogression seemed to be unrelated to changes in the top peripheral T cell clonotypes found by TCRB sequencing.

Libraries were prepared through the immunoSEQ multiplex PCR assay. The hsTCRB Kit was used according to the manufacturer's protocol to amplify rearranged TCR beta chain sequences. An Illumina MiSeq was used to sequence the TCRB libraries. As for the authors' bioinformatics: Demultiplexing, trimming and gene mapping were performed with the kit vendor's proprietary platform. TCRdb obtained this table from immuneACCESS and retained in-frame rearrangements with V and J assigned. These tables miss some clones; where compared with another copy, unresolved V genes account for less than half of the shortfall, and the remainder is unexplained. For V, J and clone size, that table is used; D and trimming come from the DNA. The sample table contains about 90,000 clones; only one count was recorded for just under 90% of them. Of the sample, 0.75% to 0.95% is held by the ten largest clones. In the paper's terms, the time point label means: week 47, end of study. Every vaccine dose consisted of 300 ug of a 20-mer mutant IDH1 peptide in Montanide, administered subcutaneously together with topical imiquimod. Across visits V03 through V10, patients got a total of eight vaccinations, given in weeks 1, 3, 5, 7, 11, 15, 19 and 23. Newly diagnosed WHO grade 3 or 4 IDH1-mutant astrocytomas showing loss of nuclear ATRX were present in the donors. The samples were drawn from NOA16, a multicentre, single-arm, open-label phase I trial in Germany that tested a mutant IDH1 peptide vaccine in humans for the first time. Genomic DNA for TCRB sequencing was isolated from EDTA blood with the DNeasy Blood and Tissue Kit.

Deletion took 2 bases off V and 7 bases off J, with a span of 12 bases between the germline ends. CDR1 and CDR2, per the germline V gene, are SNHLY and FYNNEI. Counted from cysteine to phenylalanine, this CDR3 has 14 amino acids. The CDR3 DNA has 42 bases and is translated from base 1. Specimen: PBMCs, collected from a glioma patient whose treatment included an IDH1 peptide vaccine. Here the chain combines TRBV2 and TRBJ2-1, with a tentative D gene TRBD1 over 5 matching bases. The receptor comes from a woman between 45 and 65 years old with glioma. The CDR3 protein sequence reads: CASSEWAGKNEQFF. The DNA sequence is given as TGTGCCAGCAGTGAATGGGCAGGGAAGAATGAGCAGTTCTTC.